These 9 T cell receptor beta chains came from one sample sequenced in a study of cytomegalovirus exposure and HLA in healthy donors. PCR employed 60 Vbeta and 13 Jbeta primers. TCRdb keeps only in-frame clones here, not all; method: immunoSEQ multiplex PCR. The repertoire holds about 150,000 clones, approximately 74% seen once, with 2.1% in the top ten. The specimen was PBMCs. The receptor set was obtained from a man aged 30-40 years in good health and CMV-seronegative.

The CDR3 is CASSLESGQLTYEQYF. CDR3 in DNA: TGCGCCAGCAGCTTGGAGTCGGGACAGTTAACCTACGAGCAGTACTTC. The chain recombines TRBV5-1 with TRBJ2-7; 7 positions match TRBD1. The CDR3 is made up of 16 amino acids. Germline loops: CDR1 SGHRS, CDR2 YFSETQ. Trimming removed 0 bases from V and 2 bases from J; junction bases left unmatched: 8.

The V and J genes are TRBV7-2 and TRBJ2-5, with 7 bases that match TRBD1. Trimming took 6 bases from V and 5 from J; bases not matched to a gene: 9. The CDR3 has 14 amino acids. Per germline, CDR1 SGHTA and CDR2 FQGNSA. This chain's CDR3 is CASSTTGASETQYF. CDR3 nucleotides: TGTGCCAGCAGTACAACAGGGGCCTCTGAGACCCAGTACTTC.

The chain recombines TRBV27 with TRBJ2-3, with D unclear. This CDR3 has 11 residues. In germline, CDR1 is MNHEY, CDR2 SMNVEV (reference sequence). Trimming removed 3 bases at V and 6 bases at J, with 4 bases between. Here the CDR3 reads CASSFMDTQYF. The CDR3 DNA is TGTGCCAGCAGTTTTATGGATACGCAGTATTTT.

The CDR3 region has the DNA TGTGCCTGGAGTGTACCGGCAGGATCTGGAAACACCATATATTTT. This encodes CAWSVPAGSGNTIYF. This chain joins TRBV30 and TRBJ1-3; D gene unclear. CDR3 size: 15 residues. V was cut by 0 bases and J by 1 base, with 10 bases left in between. The germline V gene has CDR1 GTSNPN and CDR2 SVGIG (reference sequence).

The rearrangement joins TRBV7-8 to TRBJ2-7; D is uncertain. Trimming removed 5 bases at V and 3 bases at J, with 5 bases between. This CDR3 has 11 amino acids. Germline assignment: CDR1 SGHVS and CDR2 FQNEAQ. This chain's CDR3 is CASSPIYEQYF. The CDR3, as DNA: TGTGCCAGCAGCCCCATCTACGAGCAGTACTTC.

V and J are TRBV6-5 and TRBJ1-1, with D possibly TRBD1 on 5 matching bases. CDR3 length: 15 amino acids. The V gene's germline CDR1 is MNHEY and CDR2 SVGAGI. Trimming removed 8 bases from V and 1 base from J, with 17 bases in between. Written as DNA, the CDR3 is TGTGCCAGCTCCAAATGGGGGGTCACGAACACTGAAGCTTTCTTT. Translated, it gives CASSKWGVTNTEAFF.

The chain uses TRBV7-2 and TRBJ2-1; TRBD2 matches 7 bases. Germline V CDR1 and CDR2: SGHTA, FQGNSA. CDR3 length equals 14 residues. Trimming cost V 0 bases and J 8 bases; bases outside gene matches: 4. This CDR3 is CASSLASGGHEQFF. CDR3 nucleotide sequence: TGTGCCAGCAGCTTAGCATCGGGGGGTCATGAGCAGTTCTTC.

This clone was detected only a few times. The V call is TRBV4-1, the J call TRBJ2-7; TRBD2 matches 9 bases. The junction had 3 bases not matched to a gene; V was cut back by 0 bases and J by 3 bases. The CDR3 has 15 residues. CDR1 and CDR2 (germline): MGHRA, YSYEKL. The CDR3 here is CASSQDQRGVYEQYF. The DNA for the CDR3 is TGCGCCAGCAGCCAAGATCAGCGGGGGGTCTACGAGCAGTACTTC.

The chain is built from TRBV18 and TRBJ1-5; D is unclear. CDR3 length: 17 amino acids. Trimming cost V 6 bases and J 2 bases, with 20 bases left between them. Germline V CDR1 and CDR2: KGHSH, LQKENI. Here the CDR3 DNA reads TGTGCCAGCTCCCCGAGGGTTCAAATTATGGGCAATCAGCCCCAGCATTTT. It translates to CASSPRVQIMGNQPQHF.